A single sample gave rise to the 2 T cell receptor beta chains below, sequenced in a study of graft-versus-host responses after intestinal transplantation. The antigens of these receptors remain unknown. Profiled with immunoSEQ multiplex PCR; TCRdb holds only in-frame clones, not every one. The sample includes some 90,000 clones, around nine tenths of them seen just once. The starting material was unstimulated CD4+ T cells sorted from spleen or lymph node cells, obtained before intestinal transplant. These receptors came from a human donor who received an intestinal transplant.

This clone was counted once. V gene TRBV30 combines with J gene TRBJ1-1; D perhaps matches TRBD1 (5 bases). V lost 5 bases, J lost 0 bases, and 16 bases lay in between. The CDR3 has 15 amino acids. CDR1 GTSNPN and CDR2 SVGIG come from the germline V gene (reference sequence). CDR3: CAWGGPFQMNTEAFF. Written as DNA, the CDR3 is TGTGCCTGGGGGGGACCGTTTCAAATGAACACTGAAGCTTTCTTT.

The chain couples TRBV19 to TRBJ1-2; D is unresolved. This CDR3 spans 15 amino acids. CDR1 and CDR2 (germline): LNHDA, SQIVND (reference sequence). V dropped 4 bases and J dropped 4 bases, with 16 bases sitting between them. CDR3 nucleotide sequence: TGTGCCAGTAGTAGCCCCTTAACCGTCGCCTATGGCTACACCTTC. Protein sequence: CASSSPLTVAYGYTF.